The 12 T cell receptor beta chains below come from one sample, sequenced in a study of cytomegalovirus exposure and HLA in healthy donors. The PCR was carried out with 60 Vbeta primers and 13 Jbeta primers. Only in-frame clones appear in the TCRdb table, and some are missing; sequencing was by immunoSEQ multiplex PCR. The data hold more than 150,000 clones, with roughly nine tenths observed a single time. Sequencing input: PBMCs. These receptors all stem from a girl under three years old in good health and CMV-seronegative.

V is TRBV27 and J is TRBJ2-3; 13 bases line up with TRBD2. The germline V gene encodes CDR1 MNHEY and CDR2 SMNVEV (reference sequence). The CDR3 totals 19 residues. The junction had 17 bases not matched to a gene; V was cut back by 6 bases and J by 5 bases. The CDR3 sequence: CASRHAPLLAGGQEDTQYF. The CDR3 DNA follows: TGTGCCAGCAGACACGCCCCATTACTAGCGGGAGGGCAGGAAGATACGCAGTATTTT.

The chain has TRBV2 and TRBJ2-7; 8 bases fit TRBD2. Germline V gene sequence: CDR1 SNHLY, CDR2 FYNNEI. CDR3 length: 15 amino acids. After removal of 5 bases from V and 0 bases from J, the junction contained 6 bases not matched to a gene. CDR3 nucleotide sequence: TGTGCCAGCAGTCGGGAGGGGGACTTCTCCTACGAGCAGTACTTC. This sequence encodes CASSREGDFSYEQYF.

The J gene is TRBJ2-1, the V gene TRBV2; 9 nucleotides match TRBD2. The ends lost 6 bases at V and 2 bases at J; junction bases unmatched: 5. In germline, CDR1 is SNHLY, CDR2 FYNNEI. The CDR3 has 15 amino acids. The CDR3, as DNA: TGTGCCAGCAGGGCCCGACTAGCGGCCTACAATGAGCAGTTCTTC. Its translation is CASRARLAAYNEQFF.

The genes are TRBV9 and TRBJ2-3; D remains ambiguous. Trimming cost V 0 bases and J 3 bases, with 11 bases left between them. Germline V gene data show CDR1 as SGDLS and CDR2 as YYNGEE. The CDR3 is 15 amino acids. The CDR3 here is CASSVEVLATDTQYF. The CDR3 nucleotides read TGTGCCAGCAGCGTAGAGGTTTTAGCAACAGATACGCAGTATTTT.

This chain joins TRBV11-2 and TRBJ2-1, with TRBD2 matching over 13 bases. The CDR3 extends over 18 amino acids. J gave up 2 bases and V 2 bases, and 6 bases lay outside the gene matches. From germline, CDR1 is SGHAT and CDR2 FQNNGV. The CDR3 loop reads CASSLHRTSGGTYNEQFF. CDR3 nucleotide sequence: TGTGCCAGCAGCTTACATAGGACTAGCGGGGGTACCTACAATGAGCAGTTCTTC.

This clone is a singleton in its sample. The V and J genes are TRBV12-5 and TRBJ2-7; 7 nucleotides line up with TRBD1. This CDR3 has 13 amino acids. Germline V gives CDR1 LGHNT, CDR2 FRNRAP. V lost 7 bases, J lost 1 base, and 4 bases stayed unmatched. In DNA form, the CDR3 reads TGTGCTAGTGCCCAGACAGGGTCCTACGAGCAGTACTTC. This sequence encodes CASAQTGSYEQYF. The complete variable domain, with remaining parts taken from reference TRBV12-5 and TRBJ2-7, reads DARVTQTPRHKVTEMGQEVTMRCQPILGHNTVFWYRQTMMQGLELLAYFRNRAPLDDSGMPKDRFSAEMPDATLATLKIQPSEPRDSAVYFCASAQTGSYEQYFGPGTRLTVT.

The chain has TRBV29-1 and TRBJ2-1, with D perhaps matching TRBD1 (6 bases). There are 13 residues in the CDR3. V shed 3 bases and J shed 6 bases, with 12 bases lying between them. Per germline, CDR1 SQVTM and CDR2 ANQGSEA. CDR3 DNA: TGCAGCGTTGACAGGGGTGGTATCAATGAGCAGTTCTTC. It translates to CSVDRGGINEQFF.

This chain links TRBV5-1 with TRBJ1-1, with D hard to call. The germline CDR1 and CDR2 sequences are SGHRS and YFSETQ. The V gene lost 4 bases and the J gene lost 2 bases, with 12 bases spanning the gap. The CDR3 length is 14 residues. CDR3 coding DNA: TGCGCCAGCAGCAGCCTACCAGGAAACACTGAAGCTTTCTTT. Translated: CASSSLPGNTEAFF.

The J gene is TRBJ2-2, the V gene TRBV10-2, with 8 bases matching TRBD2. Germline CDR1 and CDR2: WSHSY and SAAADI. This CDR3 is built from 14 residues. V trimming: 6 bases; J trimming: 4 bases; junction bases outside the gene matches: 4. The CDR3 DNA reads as TGCGCCAGCAGAGCGGGAGTAGGCACCGGGGAGCTGTTTTTT. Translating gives CASRAGVGTGELFF.

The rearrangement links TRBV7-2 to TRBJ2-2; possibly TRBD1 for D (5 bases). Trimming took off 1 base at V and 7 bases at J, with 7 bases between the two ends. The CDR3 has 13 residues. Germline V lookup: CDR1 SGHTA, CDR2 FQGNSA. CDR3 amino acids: CASSLVGVGELFF. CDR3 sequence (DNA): TGTGCCAGCAGCTTAGTAGGGGTCGGGGAGCTGTTTTTT.

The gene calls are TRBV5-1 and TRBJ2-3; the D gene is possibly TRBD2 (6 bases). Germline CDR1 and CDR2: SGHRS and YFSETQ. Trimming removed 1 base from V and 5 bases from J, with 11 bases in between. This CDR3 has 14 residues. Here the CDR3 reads CASSLQEGRDTQYF. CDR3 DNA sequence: TGCGCCAGCAGCTTGCAGGAGGGCCGAGATACGCAGTATTTT. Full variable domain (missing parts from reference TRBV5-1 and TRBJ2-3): KAGVTQTPRYLIKTRGQQVTLSCSPISGHRSVSWYQQTPGQGLQFLFEYFSETQRNKGNFPGRFSGRQFSNSRSEMNVSTLELGDSALYLCASSLQEGRDTQYFGPGTRLTVL.

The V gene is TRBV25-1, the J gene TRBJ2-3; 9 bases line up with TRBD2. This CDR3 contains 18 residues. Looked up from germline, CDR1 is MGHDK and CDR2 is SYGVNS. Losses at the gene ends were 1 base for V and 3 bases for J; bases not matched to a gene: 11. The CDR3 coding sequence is TGTGCCAGCAGTGAATTTGCGGGCGGGGGGGCTCTGACAGATACGCAGTATTTT. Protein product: CASSEFAGGGALTDTQYF.